The 32 T cell receptor beta chains listed next were all sequenced from one sample in a study of shared clonotypes between healthy human individuals. The protocol was immunoSEQ multiplex PCR, while the TCRdb copy is restricted to in-frame clones and leaves out a portion. Altogether about 2.4 million clones are present, 93% being singletons, with the ten largest covering 0.36%. The specimen sequenced was naive CD4+ T cells from PBMCs. Documented subset: CD45RA+ positively selected. These TCRs come from a man aged 18 to 29 in good health. Some clones in this sample may be carry-over from other donors' samples.

This chain uses TRBV7-9 with TRBJ1-1, with D unclear. Trimming pared 0 bases from V and 2 bases from J, leaving 10 bases between. Germline V lookup: CDR1 SEHNR, CDR2 FQNEAQ (reference sequence). The CDR3 spans 15 residues. CDR3 sequence: CASSLARRSNTEAFF. The CDR3 DNA reads as TGTGCCAGCAGCTTAGCCCGACGGAGTAACACTGAAGCTTTCTTT.

The chain carries TRBV7-6 and TRBJ2-1, with TRBD2 as a possible D gene (5 bases). V dropped 5 bases and J dropped 7 bases, with 21 bases sitting between them. Germline CDR1 SGHVS, CDR2 FNYEAQ. This CDR3 has 16 residues. For the CDR3, the DNA is TGTGCCAGCAGCCTGGGTCGTGGGAGAATTCGTAATGAGCAGTTCTTC. As protein: CASSLGRGRIRNEQFF.

This chain's CDR3 is CASSQQISLAGGPSTDTQYF. As DNA, the CDR3 is TGCGCCAGCAGCCAACAAATATCACTAGCGGGAGGGCCATCGACAGATACGCAGTATTTT. The genes are TRBV4-3 and TRBJ2-3; 13 bases are shared with TRBD2. Germline-derived CDR1 and CDR2 are LGHNA and YSLEER. The V gene end was trimmed by 2 bases and the J gene end by 3 bases; junction bases not matched to a gene: 14. The CDR3 has 20 residues.

DNA of the CDR3: TGTGCCATCAGTGAAGGTGGATACGATGAGCAGTTCTTC. Translated, it gives CAISEGGYDEQFF. The chain joins TRBV10-3 to TRBJ2-1; D remains unclear. Trimming cost V 3 bases and J 8 bases, with 11 bases left between them. The CDR3 sequence is 13 residues long. Per germline, CDR1 ENHRY and CDR2 SYGVKD.

This chain joins TRBV28 and TRBJ1-3; 8 positions agree with TRBD1. The CDR3 runs 13 residues. In germline, CDR1 is MDHEN, CDR2 SYDVKM. Unmatched junction bases numbered 1, after V lost 7 bases and J lost 2 bases. The CDR3 sequence: CASTGGTGNTIYF. CDR3 in DNA: TGTGCCAGCACAGGGGGCACTGGAAACACCATATATTTT. Drawing the rest from reference TRBV28 and TRBJ1-3, the complete variable domain is DVKVTQSSRYLVKRTGEKVFLECVQDMDHENMFWYRQDPGLGLRLIYFSYDVKMKEKGDIPEGYSVSREKKERFSLILESASTNQTSMYLCASTGGTGNTIYFGEGSWLTVV.

Points on this clone: The same CDR3 can be traced to other DNA sequences in this sample. The genes are TRBV11-2 and TRBJ2-2; TRBD2 matches at 10 bases. The V segment lost 1 base and the J segment 1 base; nucleotides outside the gene matches: 0. The length of the CDR3 is 16 residues. From germline, CDR1 is SGHAT and CDR2 FQNNGV. The CDR3 spells CASSLGLAGNTGELFF. The CDR3 DNA sequence: TGTGCCAGCAGCTTAGGACTAGCGGGGAACACCGGGGAGCTGTTTTTT.

V gene TRBV28 combines with J gene TRBJ2-1; the match to TRBD2 covers 7 bases. The CDR3 runs 13 residues. Germline V gives CDR1 MDHEN, CDR2 SYDVKM. The junction had 3 bases not matched to a gene; V was cut back by 3 bases and J by 7 bases. The CDR3 bases are TGTGCCAGCAGTTTTTGGGGGGGTAATGAGCAGTTCTTC. As protein: CASSFWGGNEQFF.

This clone was seen a few times. V usage is TRBV19 and J usage is TRBJ2-2, with D unresolved. Trimming removed 3 bases at V and 6 bases at J, with 5 bases between. Germline lookup yields CDR1 LNHDA and CDR2 SQIVND (reference sequence). CDR3 length equals 12 residues. The CDR3 DNA reads as TGTGCCAGTAGTATCCAGGCCGGGGAGCTGTTTTTT. This codes for CASSIQAGELFF.

The rearrangement links TRBV28 to TRBJ1-1; D gene ambiguous. The CDR3 contains 13 residues. Germline CDR1 is MDHEN and CDR2 is SYDVKM. The V end was cut by 6 bases, the J end by 7 bases, with 15 bases between. The CDR3 loop is CASSPHLGREAFF. CDR3 DNA: TGTGCCAGCAGCCCGCACCTCGGACGTGAAGCTTTCTTT.

The chain joins TRBV2 to TRBJ2-7, with 13 bases aligning to TRBD2. The CDR3 length is 18 residues. The trim removed 8 bases at V and 5 bases at J, leaving 18 bases unmatched. CDR1 and CDR2 (germline): SNHLY, FYNNEI. The CDR3 reads CASQLLPGLAGIKNEQYF. The CDR3 DNA reads as TGTGCCAGCCAACTACTCCCGGGACTAGCGGGAATTAAAAACGAGCAGTACTTC. Complete variable domain (other parts from reference TRBV2 and TRBJ2-7): EPEVTQTPSHQVTQMGQEVILRCVPISNHLYFYWYRQILGQKVEFLVSFYNNEISEKSEIFDDQFSVERPDGSNFTLKIRSTKLEDSAMYFCASQLLPGLAGIKNEQYFGPGTRLTVT.

The chain employs TRBV28 and TRBJ1-5, with D perhaps TRBD1 (5 bases). Germline assignment: CDR1 MDHEN and CDR2 SYDVKM. The CDR3 spans 15 residues. The V and J ends lost 6 bases and 8 bases respectively, with 20 bases between them. The CDR3 nucleotides are TGTGCCAGCAGCCCTCACAGATCCTCGGGGGAGCCCCAGCATTTT. As protein: CASSPHRSSGEPQHF.

The chain has TRBV28 and TRBJ1-5; 7 bases match TRBD1. CDR1 is MDHEN, CDR2 SYDVKM, per germline. With V trimmed by 6 bases and J by 0 bases, 8 bases remained unmatched. This CDR3 contains 16 residues. CDR3 in DNA: TGTGCCAGCAGACAACCGGGACAGTATAGCAATCAGCCCCAGCATTTT. Encoded protein: CASRQPGQYSNQPQHF.

This rearrangement joins TRBV14 to TRBJ1-2, with 9 bases lining up with TRBD1. This CDR3 spans 16 amino acids. The V segment lost 3 bases and the J segment 1 base; nucleotides outside the gene matches: 6. CDR1 and CDR2 from the germline V gene are SGHDN and FVKESK. The CDR3: CASSQSGTGNNYGYTF. The CDR3 bases are TGTGCCAGCAGCCAGTCCGGGACAGGGAATAACTATGGCTACACCTTC. The complete variable domain, with remaining parts taken from reference TRBV14 and TRBJ1-2, reads EAGVTQFPSHSVIEKGQTVTLRCDPISGHDNLYWYRRVMGKEIKFLLHFVKESKQDESGMPNNRFLAERTGGTYSTLKVQPAELEDSGVYFCASSQSGTGNNYGYTFGSGTRLTVV.

As DNA, the CDR3 is TGCGCCAGCAGCCAAGCATCGGGGGGTATTGGGTCCTACAATGAGCAGTTCTTC. It yields the protein CASSQASGGIGSYNEQFF. The gene calls are TRBV4-1 and TRBJ2-1; 7 bases match TRBD2. From germline, CDR1 is MGHRA and CDR2 YSYEKL. Trimming took 1 base from V and 1 from J; bases not matched to a gene: 10. The CDR3 has 18 amino acids.

The chain uses TRBV28 and TRBJ1-4; no clear D gene. Trimming shortened V by 8 bases and J by 6 bases, and 10 bases separated the two germline ends. Germline-derived CDR1 and CDR2 are MDHEN and SYDVKM. This CDR3 region has 12 residues. For the CDR3, the DNA is TGTGCCAGCCGGGCCGGGGATGAAAAACTGTTTTTT. It translates to CASRAGDEKLFF.

This sequence joins TRBV18 and TRBJ2-5, with 8 bases lining up with TRBD1. The end of the DNA aligns better with TRBJ2-7, so the J call may be wrong. This CDR3 region has 14 residues. Germline V CDR1 and CDR2: KGHSH, LQKENI. The CDR3 nucleotides are TGTGCCAGCTCACCCGGGACAGGAGACTACGAGCAGTACTTC. Protein: CASSPGTGDYEQYF.

The gene calls are TRBV28 and TRBJ1-1; D is perhaps TRBD1 (5 bases). The CDR3 length is 15 residues. CDR1 and CDR2 from the germline V gene are MDHEN and SYDVKM. The V and J ends lost 0 bases and 1 base respectively, with 9 bases between them. The CDR3 protein is CASSLWMGGNTEAFF. For the CDR3, the DNA is TGTGCCAGCAGTTTATGGATGGGGGGGAACACTGAAGCTTTCTTT.

This rearrangement joins TRBV7-9 to TRBJ2-1, with D uncertain. V lost 5 bases and J lost 12, with 26 bases in between. The CDR3 sequence is 16 residues long. Germline lookup yields CDR1 SEHNR and CDR2 FQNEAQ (reference sequence). CDR3 coding DNA: TGTGCCAGCAGCATAACAAAAGGTGTAGTTCTAGAATTGCAGTTCTTC. This translates into CASSITKGVVLELQFF.

The gene calls are TRBV7-8 and TRBJ2-5; D call uncertain. CDR3 length equals 12 residues. CDR1 is SGHVS and CDR2 is FQNEAQ in the germline V gene. The V and J ends lost 5 bases and 11 bases respectively, with 15 bases between them. The CDR3 DNA follows: TGTGCCAGCAGCCCCCTTCGCGATGAGCAGTACTTC. As protein: CASSPLRDEQYF.

This clone showed up just a few times. In the same sample, other DNA sequences code for this CDR3. The V gene is TRBV27, the J gene TRBJ1-1; TRBD1 might be the D (5 bases). V dropped 3 bases and J dropped 0 bases, with 5 bases sitting between them. Germline CDR1 is MNHEY and CDR2 is SMNVEV (reference sequence). This CDR3 is 13 amino acids long. The CDR3 here is CASSFRVNTEAFF. In DNA, the CDR3 is TGTGCCAGCAGTTTCAGGGTGAACACTGAAGCTTTCTTT.

The chain has TRBV6-5 and TRBJ1-5; D not resolved. From germline, CDR1 is MNHEY and CDR2 SVGAGI. The CDR3 has 15 residues. Trimming left V 6 bases short and J 2 bases short, with 14 bases between. Written as DNA, the CDR3 is TGTGCCAGCAGGGGTTCAGGCAGGCGCAATCAGCCCCAGCATTTT. It yields the protein CASRGSGRRNQPQHF.

J is TRBJ2-5 and V is TRBV30; D gene unclear. The DNA end lines up better with TRBJ2-7; the J call may be wrong. This CDR3 contains 13 residues. Germline lookup yields CDR1 GTSNPN and CDR2 SVGIG (reference sequence). The CDR3 DNA is TGTGCCTGGAGTGTACTCGGTGCCTACGAGCAGTACTTC. Its translation: CAWSVLGAYEQYF.

This clone has a single count. The identical CDR3 is also encoded by other nucleotide sequences in the sample. The chain recombines TRBV28 with TRBJ2-3; no clear D. In germline, CDR1 is MDHEN, CDR2 SYDVKM. The CDR3 extends over 11 amino acids. Trimming cost V 5 bases and J 3 bases, with 3 bases left between them. CDR3 in DNA: TGTGCCAGCAGTGCGACAGATACGCAGTATTTT. Residues: CASSATDTQYF.

The CDR3 DNA reads TGTGCCAGCGACAGGGGGTCCAGGTCACCCCTCCACTTT. Translating gives CASDRGSRSPLHF. V and J are TRBV6-6 and TRBJ1-6, with TRBD1 matching over 9 bases. The V segment lost 8 bases and the J segment 10 bases; nucleotides outside the gene matches: 6. The CDR3 totals 13 residues. The germline gives CDR1 MNHNY, CDR2 SVGAGI (reference sequence).

J is TRBJ1-3 and V is TRBV6-5; TRBD1 might be the D (5 bases). This CDR3 comprises 14 residues. The V end was cut by 6 bases, the J end by 4 bases, with 13 bases between. Germline values: CDR1 MNHEY, CDR2 SVGAGI. In DNA form, the CDR3 reads TGTGCCAGCAGATCAGGGAACTTGGGAAACACCATATATTTT. It encodes CASRSGNLGNTIYF.

The chain uses TRBV5-1 and TRBJ2-7; 7 bases agree with TRBD2. This CDR3 has 13 residues. Germline lookup yields CDR1 SGHRS and CDR2 YFSETQ. J was trimmed by 4 bases and V by 2 bases; bases with no gene match: 3. CDR3 protein: CASSFGREYEQYF. The CDR3 bases are TGCGCCAGCAGCTTTGGGAGGGAGTACGAGCAGTACTTC.

The V and J genes are TRBV2 and TRBJ2-5, with TRBD1 as a possible D gene (6 bases). The DNA end is more similar to TRBJ2-7, so the J call may be wrong. CDR3 length equals 13 residues. Germline V CDR1 and CDR2: SNHLY, FYNNEI. In DNA, the CDR3 is TGTGCTAACCAAAGGACAGCCTCCTACGAGCAGTACTTC. Translation gives CANQRTASYEQYF.

This chain joins TRBV7-9 and TRBJ2-7; 8 bases align to TRBD2. The length of the CDR3 is 15 residues. The V segment lost 4 bases and the J segment 4 bases; nucleotides outside the gene matches: 9. Germline loops: CDR1 SEHNR, CDR2 FQNEAQ (reference sequence). CDR3 sequence (DNA): TGTGCCAGCAGCTCACAGCTCGGACTAGCATACGAGCAGTACTTC. Its protein is CASSSQLGLAYEQYF.

The chain couples TRBV7-3 to TRBJ1-5; D unresolved. The germline V gene encodes CDR1 SGHTA and CDR2 FQGTGA. There are 15 residues in the CDR3. Trimming stripped 2 bases from V and 2 bases from J, with 10 bases between. CDR3 nucleotides: TGTGCCAGCAGCTTAGGGTCCGTGGGCAATCAGCCCCAGCATTTT. Translated, it gives CASSLGSVGNQPQHF.

This sequence joins TRBV30 and TRBJ1-5, with D maybe TRBD1 (5 bases). This CDR3 comprises 15 residues. Germline V gene lookup returns CDR1 GTSNPN and CDR2 SVGIG (reference sequence). V dropped 3 bases and J dropped 4 bases, with 16 bases sitting between them. CDR3 region: CAWRSGQGGNQPQHF. CDR3 DNA: TGTGCCTGGAGATCGGGCCAGGGAGGAAATCAGCCCCAGCATTTT.

The gene calls are TRBV5-1 and TRBJ2-2; D remains unclear. The V gene lost 0 bases and the J gene lost 9 bases, with 18 bases spanning the gap. This CDR3 has 16 amino acids. CDR1 is SGHRS and CDR2 is YFSETQ in the germline V gene. The CDR3 here is CASSLEVARVFRELFF. The CDR3 DNA reads TGCGCCAGCAGCTTGGAGGTAGCTAGGGTGTTTCGGGAGCTGTTTTTT. Using reference TRBV5-1 and TRBJ2-2 for the parts outside the CDR3, the full variable domain is KAGVTQTPRYLIKTRGQQVTLSCSPISGHRSVSWYQQTPGQGLQFLFEYFSETQRNKGNFPGRFSGRQFSNSRSEMNVSTLELGDSALYLCASSLEVARVFRELFFGEGSRLTVL.

This clone was detected only a few times. The V gene is TRBV7-3, the J gene TRBJ1-2; a weak D match, TRBD1 (5 bases). Germline values: CDR1 SGHTA, CDR2 FQGTGA. Trimming removed 2 bases at V and 4 bases at J, with 14 bases between. There are 15 residues in the CDR3. The CDR3 coding sequence is TGTGCCAGCAGCTTAGGGTCAGGGTCCAGCTATGGCTACACCTTC. Translation: CASSLGSGSSYGYTF.